These 23 T cell receptor beta chains came from one sample sequenced in a study of cytomegalovirus exposure and HLA in healthy donors. In the PCR, 60 Vbeta and 13 Jbeta primers were used. Libraries were prepared by immunoSEQ multiplex PCR; TCRdb keeps only in-frame clonotypes and omits some of them. The table has 250,000 to 300,000 clones, about nine tenths seen once. The sequencing sample was made of PBMCs. The receptors derive from a girl aged 2 to 9 in good health and CMV-seronegative.

V is TRBV27 and J is TRBJ2-5; no clear D. The CDR3 length is 14 residues. Trimming removed 3 bases from V and 5 bases from J, with 13 bases in between. Germline V gene data show CDR1 as MNHEY and CDR2 as SMNVEV (reference sequence). The CDR3: CASSFVSPWETQYF. The DNA for the CDR3 is TGTGCCAGCAGTTTCGTGAGTCCCTGGGAGACCCAGTACTTC.

This chain joins TRBV6-6 and TRBJ1-3, with TRBD1 matching 7 bases. Germline CDR1 and CDR2: MNHNY and SVGAGI (reference sequence). The V and J ends lost 6 bases and 1 base, in that order; junction bases with no gene match: 3. The CDR3 sequence is 14 residues long. The CDR3 here is CASSKTGSGNTIYF. In nucleotides, the CDR3 is TGTGCCAGCAGCAAGACAGGGTCTGGAAACACCATATATTTT.

The chain couples TRBV11-2 to TRBJ1-1; possibly TRBD1 for D (6 bases). The CDR3 is made up of 15 amino acids. Trimming removed 5 bases from V and 5 bases from J, with 18 bases in between. Germline V gene lookup returns CDR1 SGHAT and CDR2 FQNNGV. The CDR3 loop reads CASSPWGQGSTEAFF. CDR3 DNA sequence: TGTGCCAGCAGCCCCTGGGGGCAGGGGAGTACTGAAGCTTTCTTT.

The table lists this clone with a count of one. J is TRBJ1-5 and V is TRBV7-9; 8 nucleotides match TRBD1. With 3 bases clipped from V and 5 bases from J, the junction kept 6 bases outside the gene matches. The CDR3 has 15 residues. CDR1 is SEHNR, CDR2 FQNEAQ, per germline (reference sequence). DNA for the CDR3: TGTGCCAGCAGCTTCCAGGGGGCTTGGGATCAGCCCCAGCATTTT. It translates to CASSFQGAWDQPQHF.

The chain recombines TRBV28 with TRBJ2-7, with 7 bases identical to TRBD1. The CDR3 has 16 amino acids. J was trimmed by 2 bases and V by 7 bases; bases with no gene match: 14. Germline V CDR1 and CDR2: MDHEN, SYDVKM. CDR3 bases: TGTGCCAGCAACGCCAACAGGGGCATAGGGGCCTACGAGCAGTACTTC. Protein: CASNANRGIGAYEQYF. The whole variable domain, filled in from reference TRBV28 and TRBJ2-7, reads DVKVTQSSRYLVKRTGEKVFLECVQDMDHENMFWYRQDPGLGLRLIYFSYDVKMKEKGDIPEGYSVSREKKERFSLILESASTNQTSMYLCASNANRGIGAYEQYFGPGTRLTVT.

The chain is built from TRBV6-1 and TRBJ1-4; 9 bases align to TRBD1. V dropped 2 bases and J dropped 7; count of bases not matched to a gene: 5. The CDR3 contains 15 residues. Germline CDR1 MNHNS, CDR2 SASEGT. The CDR3 DNA sequence: TGTGCCAGCAGTGAACTCGGGACAGGGCTTGAAAAACTGTTTTTT. Translated: CASSELGTGLEKLFF.

The chain couples TRBV18 to TRBJ2-2; maybe TRBD1 (5 bases). Germline lookup yields CDR1 KGHSH and CDR2 LQKENI. There are 15 residues in the CDR3. V lost 3 bases and J lost 3, with 11 bases in between. Here the CDR3 reads CASSPLTVYTGELFF. In DNA, the CDR3 is TGTGCCAGCTCACCTTTGACAGTGTACACCGGGGAGCTGTTTTTT.

The V and J genes are TRBV10-3 and TRBJ2-7, with 9 bases lining up with TRBD1. This CDR3 contains 16 residues. In germline, CDR1 is ENHRY, CDR2 SYGVKD. The V and J ends lost 2 bases and 0 bases, in that order; junction bases with no gene match: 5. The CDR3 spells CAISEETGGYSYEQYF. DNA of the CDR3: TGTGCCATCAGTGAGGAAACAGGGGGCTACTCCTACGAGCAGTACTTC.

This CDR3 reads CASSPREAGWGQETQYF. In DNA form, the CDR3 reads TGTGCCAGTAGTCCCCGGGAGGCGGGATGGGGACAAGAGACCCAGTACTTC. The chain is built from TRBV19 and TRBJ2-5, with TRBD2 matching over 7 bases. The CDR3 is 17 amino acids. V lost 5 bases and J lost 2; bases outside the gene matches: 14. Germline V gene sequence: CDR1 LNHDA, CDR2 SQIVND (reference sequence).

The chain combines TRBV6-1 with TRBJ2-7; 9 bases fit TRBD1. V lost 7 bases, J lost 3 bases, and 4 bases stayed unmatched. Germline-derived CDR1 and CDR2 are MNHNS and SASEGT. The CDR3 covers 13 residues. The CDR3 region is CASIPGQGYEQYF. As DNA, the CDR3 is TGTGCCAGCATCCCGGGACAGGGCTACGAGCAGTACTTC.

V is TRBV5-1 and J is TRBJ2-7; D may be TRBD1 (5 bases). This CDR3 is 16 amino acids long. Germline CDR1 SGHRS, CDR2 YFSETQ. Trimming shortened V by 0 bases and J by 1 base, and 14 bases separated the two germline ends. The CDR3 loop is CASSLAGMGTSYEQYF. For the CDR3, the DNA is TGCGCCAGCAGCTTGGCAGGGATGGGCACGTCCTACGAGCAGTACTTC.

The chain employs TRBV28 and TRBJ2-7; 11 positions match TRBD2. CDR1 and CDR2 (germline): MDHEN, SYDVKM. V shed 4 bases and J 3 bases; nucleotides not matched to a gene: 8. The CDR3 contains 16 residues. The CDR3 loop is CASSYSGGAYGYEQYF. DNA for the CDR3: TGTGCCAGCAGTTATAGCGGGGGGGCTTACGGCTACGAGCAGTACTTC.

V and J are TRBV27 and TRBJ2-6; D is unresolved. CDR3 length: 16 residues. Germline V gene sequence: CDR1 MNHEY, CDR2 SMNVEV (reference sequence). V was pared by 3 bases and J by 0 bases, with 9 bases between. The CDR3 nucleotides are TGTGCCAGCAGTTTTGGAGCCTACTCTGGGGCCAACGTCCTGACTTTC. Protein sequence: CASSFGAYSGANVLTF.

This clone was picked up a small number of times. The rearrangement joins TRBV7-6 to TRBJ2-7; 8 bases line up with TRBD2. CDR1 SGHVS and CDR2 FNYEAQ come from the germline V gene. This CDR3 contains 14 residues. Losses at the gene ends were 1 base for V and 6 bases for J; bases not matched to a gene: 5. In DNA, the CDR3 is TGTGCCAGCAGCTTAGTGGGCGGGGGGTCCGAGCAGTACTTC. It is translated as CASSLVGGGSEQYF.

The chain has TRBV7-2 and TRBJ2-5; 9 nucleotides agree with TRBD2. The DNA matches TRBJ2-7 better at its end, which makes the J call doubtful. This CDR3 is built from 15 residues. Germline CDR1 SGHTA, CDR2 FQGNSA. For the CDR3, the DNA is TGTGCCAGCAGCTTACTAGCGGGACCAACCTACGAGCAGTACTTC. Amino acid sequence: CASSLLAGPTYEQYF.

The CDR3 DNA reads TGTGCCTGGGGCTACGGGACAGGGATACTACTGGACTATGGCTACACCTTC. The encoded protein is CAWGYGTGILLDYGYTF. The chain couples TRBV30 to TRBJ1-2; 9 bases align to TRBD1. The germline V gene has CDR1 GTSNPN and CDR2 SVGIG (reference sequence). This CDR3 comprises 17 residues. V was pared by 5 bases and J by 3 bases, with 16 bases of the junction left unmatched. Filled out from reference TRBV30 and TRBJ1-2, the complete variable domain reads SQTIHQWPATLVQPVGSPLSLECTVEGTSNPNLYWYRQAAGRGLQLLFYSVGIGQISSEVPQNLSASRPQDRQFILSSKKLLLSDSGFYLCAWGYGTGILLDYGYTFGSGTRLTVV.

The genes are TRBV30 and TRBJ1-2; perhaps TRBD1 as D (5 bases). The germline V gene has CDR1 GTSNPN and CDR2 SVGIG (reference sequence). This CDR3 spans 14 amino acids. Trimming took off 5 bases at V and 8 bases at J, with 21 bases between the two ends. Here the CDR3 DNA reads TGTGCCTGGGGCCTTTTGGGGGGAAATAAAGGCTACACCTTC. It yields the protein CAWGLLGGNKGYTF. Combining the CDR3 with reference TRBV30 and TRBJ1-2 gives the whole variable domain SQTIHQWPATLVQPVGSPLSLECTVEGTSNPNLYWYRQAAGRGLQLLFYSVGIGQISSEVPQNLSASRPQDRQFILSSKKLLLSDSGFYLCAWGLLGGNKGYTFGSGTRLTVV.

The genes are TRBV4-1 and TRBJ2-3; tentative D call: TRBD2 (5 bases). V lost 1 base to trimming and J lost 4 bases, with 9 bases between them. Germline CDR1 is MGHRA and CDR2 is YSYEKL. The CDR3 has 14 amino acids. This chain's CDR3 is CASSQAAGSDTQYF. CDR3 DNA: TGCGCCAGCAGCCAAGCGGCGGGTTCAGATACGCAGTATTTT.

The V call is TRBV30, the J call TRBJ1-5; the match to TRBD1 covers 9 bases. Germline-derived CDR1 and CDR2 are GTSNPN and SVGIG (reference sequence). V lost 5 bases to trimming and J lost 7 bases; unmatched junction nucleotides: 6. CDR3 length: 13 amino acids. The CDR3 is CAWGQGQGQPQHF. CDR3 coding DNA: TGTGCCTGGGGACAGGGGCAAGGGCAGCCCCAGCATTTT.

The rearrangement uses TRBV7-2 and TRBJ2-5; the D gene is possibly TRBD1 (5 bases). The CDR3 sequence is 13 residues long. Germline CDR1 is SGHTA and CDR2 is FQGNSA. Trimming pared 5 bases from V and 2 bases from J, leaving 9 bases between. The DNA of the CDR3 is TGTGCCAGCAGCAACCGACAGCAAGAGACCCAGTACTTC. Protein product: CASSNRQQETQYF. The full variable domain, with the rest looked up from reference TRBV7-2 and TRBJ2-5, is GAGVSQSPSNKVTEKGKDVELRCDPISGHTALYWYRQSLGQGLEFLIYFQGNSAPDKSGLPSDRFSAERTGGSVSTLTIQRTQQEDSAVYLCASSNRQQETQYFGPGTRLLVL.

The chain carries TRBV2 and TRBJ2-7; 10 bases match TRBD1. Germline-derived CDR1 and CDR2 are SNHLY and FYNNEI. This CDR3 is built from 15 residues. V lost 5 bases and J lost 3; bases outside the gene matches: 7. The CDR3 spells CASSFPGQGYYEQYF. CDR3 in DNA: TGTGCCAGCAGTTTTCCGGGACAGGGGTACTACGAGCAGTACTTC.

This clone was detected only once. V gene TRBV19 combines with J gene TRBJ1-1, with unresolved D. V was cut by 6 bases and J by 2 bases, with 13 bases left in between. In germline, CDR1 is LNHDA, CDR2 SQIVND (reference sequence). The CDR3 is made up of 14 amino acids. The CDR3 coding sequence is TGTGCCAGTAGATTTACAGACATTAACACTGAAGCTTTCTTT. This sequence encodes CASRFTDINTEAFF.

The chain combines TRBV28 with TRBJ2-7; D is possibly TRBD2 (7 bases). The germline V gene encodes CDR1 MDHEN and CDR2 SYDVKM. Trimming stripped 4 bases from V and 1 base from J, with 17 bases between. The CDR3 has 16 amino acids. This chain's CDR3 is CASSSQGGDLSYEQYF. DNA of the CDR3: TGTGCCAGCAGTTCACAGGGAGGGGATCTTTCCTACGAGCAGTACTTC.